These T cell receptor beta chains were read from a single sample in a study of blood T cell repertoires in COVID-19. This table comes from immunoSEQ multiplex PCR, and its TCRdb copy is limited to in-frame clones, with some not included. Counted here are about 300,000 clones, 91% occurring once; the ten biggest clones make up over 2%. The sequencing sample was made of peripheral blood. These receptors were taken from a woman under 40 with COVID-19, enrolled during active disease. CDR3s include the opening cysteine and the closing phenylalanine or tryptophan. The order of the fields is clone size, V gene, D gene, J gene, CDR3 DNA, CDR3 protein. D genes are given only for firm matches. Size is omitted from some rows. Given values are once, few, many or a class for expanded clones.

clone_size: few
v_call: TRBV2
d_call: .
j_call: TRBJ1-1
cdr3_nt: TGTGCCAGCAGAAATCACGACTTCCCGAACACTGAAGCTTTCTTT
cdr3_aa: CASRNHDFPNTEAFF

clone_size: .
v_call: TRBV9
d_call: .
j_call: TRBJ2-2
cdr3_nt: TGTGCCAGCAGCGTTAGACCAGGGGCTTTATACACCGGGGAGCTGTTTTTT
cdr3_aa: CASSVRPGALYTGELFF

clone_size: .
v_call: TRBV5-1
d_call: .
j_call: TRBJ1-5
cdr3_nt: TGCGCCAGCAGCTTGTTAGGGGATAACAATCAGCCCCAGCATTTT
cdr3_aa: CASSLLGDNNQPQHF

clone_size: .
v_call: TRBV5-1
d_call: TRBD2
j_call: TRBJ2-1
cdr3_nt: TGCGCCAGCAGCGATATCAGCGGGAGGATACCCAATGAGCAGTTCTTC
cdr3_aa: CASSDISGRIPNEQFF

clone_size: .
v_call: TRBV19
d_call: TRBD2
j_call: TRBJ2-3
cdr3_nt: TGTGCCAGTAGAACTAGCGGGAGGAGCGAAACGCAGTATTTT
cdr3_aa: CASRTSGRSETQYF

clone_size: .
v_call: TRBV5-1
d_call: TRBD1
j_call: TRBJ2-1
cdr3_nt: TGCGCCAGCCGGGACAGCTTTGACAATGAGCAGTTCTTC
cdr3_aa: CASRDSFDNEQFF

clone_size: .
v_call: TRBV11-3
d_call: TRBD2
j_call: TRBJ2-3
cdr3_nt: TGTGCCAGCAGCTTATACGGCGGGAGCTTTGATACGCAGTATTTT
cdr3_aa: CASSLYGGSFDTQYF

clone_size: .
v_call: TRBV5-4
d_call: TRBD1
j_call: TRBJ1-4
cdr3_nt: TGTGCCAGCAGCCAGAACAGGGGGAATGAAAAACTGTTTTTT
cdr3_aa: CASSQNRGNEKLFF

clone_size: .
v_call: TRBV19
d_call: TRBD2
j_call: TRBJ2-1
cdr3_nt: TGTGCCAGTAGTATGTGGCGGGAGCCATCCCATGAGCAGTTCTTC
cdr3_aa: CASSMWREPSHEQFF

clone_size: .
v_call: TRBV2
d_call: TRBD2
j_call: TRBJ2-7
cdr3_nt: TGTGCCAGCAGTGAAGTTAGCGGGAGGGCCCTCGAGCAGTACTTC
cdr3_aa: CASSEVSGRALEQYF

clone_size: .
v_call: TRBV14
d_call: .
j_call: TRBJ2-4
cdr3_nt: TGTGCCAGCAGCCATGTGGGACTAGCCAAAAACATTCAGTACTTC
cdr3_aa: CASSHVGLAKNIQYF

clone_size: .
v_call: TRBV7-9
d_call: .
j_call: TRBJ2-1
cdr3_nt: TGTGCCAGCAGCCCAACAGGAGCCTCAGGGAATGAGCAGTTCTTC
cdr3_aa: CASSPTGASGNEQFF

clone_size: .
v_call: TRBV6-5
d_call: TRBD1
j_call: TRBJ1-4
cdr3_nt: TGTGCCAGCAGTAGGACAGGAACTAATGAAAAACTGTTTTTT
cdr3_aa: CASSRTGTNEKLFF

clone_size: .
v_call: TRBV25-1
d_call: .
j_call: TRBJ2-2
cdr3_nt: TGTGCCAGCAGTGAAGGACTGGTGAACACCGGGGAGCTGTTTTTT
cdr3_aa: CASSEGLVNTGELFF

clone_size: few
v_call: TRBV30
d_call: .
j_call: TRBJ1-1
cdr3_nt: TGTGCCTGGAGTGACTTGGAAGCTTTCTTT
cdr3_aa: CAWSDLEAFF

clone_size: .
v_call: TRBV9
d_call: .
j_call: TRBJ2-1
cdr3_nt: TGTGCCAGCAGCGCCGCAGGGTCCGCACTAGCTCATGAGCAGTTCTTC
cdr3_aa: CASSAAGSALAHEQFF

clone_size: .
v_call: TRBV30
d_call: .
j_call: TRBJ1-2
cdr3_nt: TGTGCCTGGAGTAAACAGGGAGACTATGGCTACACCTTC
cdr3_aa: CAWSKQGDYGYTF

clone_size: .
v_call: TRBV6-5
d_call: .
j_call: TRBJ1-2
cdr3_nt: TGTGCCAGCACCTACCTAGGGAGAGCTCTCTATGGCTACACCTTC
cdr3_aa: CASTYLGRALYGYTF

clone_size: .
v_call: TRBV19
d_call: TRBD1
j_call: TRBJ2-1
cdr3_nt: TGTGCCAGTAGTGTGGACAGGTCATACAATGAGCAGTTCTTC
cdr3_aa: CASSVDRSYNEQFF

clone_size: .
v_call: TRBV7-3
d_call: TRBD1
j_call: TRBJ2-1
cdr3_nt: TGTGCCAGCAGCTCCCGACAGGGGGCGAACAATGAGCAGTTCTTC
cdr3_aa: CASSSRQGANNEQFF

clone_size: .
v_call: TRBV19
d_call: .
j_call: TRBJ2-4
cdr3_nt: TGTGCCAGTAGTAGCAGGGGGGACCGCAAAAACATTCAGTACTTC
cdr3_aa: CASSSRGDRKNIQYF

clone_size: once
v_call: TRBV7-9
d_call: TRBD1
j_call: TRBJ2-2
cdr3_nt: TGTGCCAGCAGCTTAAGCCCGGGACAGGGTGGCACCGGGGAGCTGTTTTTT
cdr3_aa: CASSLSPGQGGTGELFF

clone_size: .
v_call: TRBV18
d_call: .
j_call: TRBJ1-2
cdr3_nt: TGTGCCAGCTCACCACCGACTGACAGCTACTATGGCTACACCTTC
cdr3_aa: CASSPPTDSYYGYTF

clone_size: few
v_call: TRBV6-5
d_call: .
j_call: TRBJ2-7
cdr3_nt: TGTGCCAGCGCGAAGGGACTGAACTACGAGCAGTACTTC
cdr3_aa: CASAKGLNYEQYF

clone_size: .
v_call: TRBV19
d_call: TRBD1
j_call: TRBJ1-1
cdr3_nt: TGTGCCAGTAGTAACTCCATGCGGGACAGGGATACCACTGAAGCTTTCTTT
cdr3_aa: CASSNSMRDRDTTEAFF

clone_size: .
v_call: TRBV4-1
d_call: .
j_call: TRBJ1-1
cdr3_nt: TGCGCCAGCAGCCAACTCCTCTTACTGACTAAAAACACTGAAGCTTTCTTT
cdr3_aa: CASSQLLLLTKNTEAFF

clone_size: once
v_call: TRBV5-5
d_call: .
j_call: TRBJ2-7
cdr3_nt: TGTGCCAGCAGCTTGATCGTAAGGGGTGAGCAGTACTTC
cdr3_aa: CASSLIVRGEQYF

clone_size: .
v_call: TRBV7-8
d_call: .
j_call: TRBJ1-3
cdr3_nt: TGTGCCAGCAGCTTATCTCCGGCGGACTCTGGAAACACCATATATTTT
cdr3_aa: CASSLSPADSGNTIYF

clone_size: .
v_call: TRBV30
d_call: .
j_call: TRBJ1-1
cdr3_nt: TGTGCCTGGATTCCCCCAGGTAAGAACACTGAAGCTTTCTTT
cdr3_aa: CAWIPPGKNTEAFF

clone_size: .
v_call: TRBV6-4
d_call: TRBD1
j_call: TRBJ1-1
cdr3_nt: TGTGCCAGCAGTATGACAGGGGACACTGAAGCTTTCTTT
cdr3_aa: CASSMTGDTEAFF

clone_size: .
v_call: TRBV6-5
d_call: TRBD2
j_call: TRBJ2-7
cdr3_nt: TGTGCCAGCAGTAGACTAGCGGGAGCCTACGAGCAGTACTTC
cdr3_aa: CASSRLAGAYEQYF

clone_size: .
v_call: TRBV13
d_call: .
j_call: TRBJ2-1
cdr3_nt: TGTGCCAGCAGAGGTCCAGGGGAACCTTACAATGAGCAGTTCTTC
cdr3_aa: CASRGPGEPYNEQFF

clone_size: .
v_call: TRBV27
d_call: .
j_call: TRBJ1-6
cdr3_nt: TGTGCCAGCAGTTCCCCAAATTCACCCCTCCACTTT
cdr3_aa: CASSSPNSPLHF

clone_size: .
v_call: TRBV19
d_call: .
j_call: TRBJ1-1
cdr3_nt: TGTGCCAGTAGTATAGAGAGGGCTTTCTTT
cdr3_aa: CASSIERAFF

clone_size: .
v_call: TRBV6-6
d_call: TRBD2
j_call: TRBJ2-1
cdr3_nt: TGTGCCACCTCAATGGCGGGAGTGGCCTACAATGAGCAGTTCTTC
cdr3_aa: CATSMAGVAYNEQFF

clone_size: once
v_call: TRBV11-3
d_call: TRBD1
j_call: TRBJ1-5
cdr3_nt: TGTGCCAGCAGCTTTTTCGGACAGGGCGTAGAGCATTTT
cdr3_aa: CASSFFGQGVEHF

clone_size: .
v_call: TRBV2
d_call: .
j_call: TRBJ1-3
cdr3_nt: TGTGCCAGCAGTGTTGGTCGGCAGGGCGGCGGAAACACCATATATTTT
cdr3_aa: CASSVGRQGGGNTIYF

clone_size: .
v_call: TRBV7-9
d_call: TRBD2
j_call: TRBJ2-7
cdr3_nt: TGTGCCAGCAGCTTGGGAGCGGGAGAAGGGTCCTACGAGCAGTACTTC
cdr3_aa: CASSLGAGEGSYEQYF

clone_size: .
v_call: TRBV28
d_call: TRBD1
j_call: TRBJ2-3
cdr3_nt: TGTGCCAGCAGACAACGTCAGGGGGGCACAGATACGCAGTATTTT
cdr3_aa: CASRQRQGGTDTQYF

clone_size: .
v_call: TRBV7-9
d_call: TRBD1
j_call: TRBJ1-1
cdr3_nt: TGTGCCAGCAGCTGGACAGGGACCCCGCCGCTCTTT
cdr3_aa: CASSWTGTPPLF

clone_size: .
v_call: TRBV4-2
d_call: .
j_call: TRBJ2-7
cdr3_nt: TGTGCCAGCAGCCAAGGGGGACAAGCCGGGGAGCAGTACTTC
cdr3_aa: CASSQGGQAGEQYF

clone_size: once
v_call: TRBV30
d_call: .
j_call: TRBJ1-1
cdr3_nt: TGTGCCTGGAGGATAAGGAGTGGTACTGAAGCTTTCTTT
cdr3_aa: CAWRIRSGTEAFF

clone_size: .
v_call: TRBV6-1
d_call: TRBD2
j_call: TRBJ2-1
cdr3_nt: TGTGCCAGCACTGATCGGACCGGGACTAGCGGGAGAGTAGGTGAGCAGTTCTTC
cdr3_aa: CASTDRTGTSGRVGEQFF

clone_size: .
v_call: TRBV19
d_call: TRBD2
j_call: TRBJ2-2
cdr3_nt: TGTGCCAGTCGACTAGCGGGAGTGCCCGGGGAGCTGTTTTTT
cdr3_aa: CASRLAGVPGELFF

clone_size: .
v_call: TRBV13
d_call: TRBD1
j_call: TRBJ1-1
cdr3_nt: TGTGCCAGCAGCTCCGTAGGAGACAGGGGGTTGAACACTGAAGCTTTCTTT
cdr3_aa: CASSSVGDRGLNTEAFF

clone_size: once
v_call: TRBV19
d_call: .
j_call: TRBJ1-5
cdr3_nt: TGTGCCAGTAATCACTACGGGAGCAATCAGCCCCAGCATTTT
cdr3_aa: CASNHYGSNQPQHF

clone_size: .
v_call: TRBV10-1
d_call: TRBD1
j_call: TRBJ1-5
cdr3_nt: TGCGCCAGCAGTTACCGGGACAGGGGGCCCCGTAGCAATCAGCCCCAGCATTTT
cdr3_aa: CASSYRDRGPRSNQPQHF

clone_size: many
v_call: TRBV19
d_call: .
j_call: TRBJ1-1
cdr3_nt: TGTGCCAGTAAAGCCGCAGTGGGGGGCACTGAAGCTTTCTTT
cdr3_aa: CASKAAVGGTEAFF

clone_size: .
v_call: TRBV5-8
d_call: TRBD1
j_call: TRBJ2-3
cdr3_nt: TGTGCCAGCAGTTCGGACAGGGGGTTGAGAGATACGCAGTATTTT
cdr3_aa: CASSSDRGLRDTQYF

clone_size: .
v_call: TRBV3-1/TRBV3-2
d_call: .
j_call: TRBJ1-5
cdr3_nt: TGTGCCAGCAGCCTCCGACTGAACAATCAGCCCCAGCATTTT
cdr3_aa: CASSLRLNNQPQHF

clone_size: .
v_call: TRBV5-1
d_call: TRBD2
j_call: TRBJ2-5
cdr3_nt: TGCGCCAGCTGGCCCGTAGCGGGAGGGCTGGAGACCCAGTACTTC
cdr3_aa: CASWPVAGGLETQYF

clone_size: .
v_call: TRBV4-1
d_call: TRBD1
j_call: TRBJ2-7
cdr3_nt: TGCGCCAGCAGCCTGAGACAGGGTCTCGAGCAGTACTTC
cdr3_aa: CASSLRQGLEQYF

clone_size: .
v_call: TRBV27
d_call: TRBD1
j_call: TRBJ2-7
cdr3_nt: TGTGCCAGCAGTCAAACAGGGGGCCAATACGAGCAGTACTTC
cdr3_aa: CASSQTGGQYEQYF

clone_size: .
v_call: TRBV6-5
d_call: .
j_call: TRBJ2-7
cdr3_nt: TGTGCCAGCAGTTATCTCGACGAGCAGTACTTC
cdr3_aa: CASSYLDEQYF

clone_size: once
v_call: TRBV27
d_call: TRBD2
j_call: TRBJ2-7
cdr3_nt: TGTGCCAGCAGTTTATCGACTAGCTATTCCCTAGCCTACGAGCAGTACTTC
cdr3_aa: CASSLSTSYSLAYEQYF

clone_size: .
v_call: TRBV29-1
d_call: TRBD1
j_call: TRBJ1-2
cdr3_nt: TGCAGCGCCAGCTCGACAGGGACCTATGGCTACACCTTC
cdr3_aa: CSASSTGTYGYTF

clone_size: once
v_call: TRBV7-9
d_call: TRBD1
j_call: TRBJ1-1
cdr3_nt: TGTGCCAGCAGCTCCGCCGGACAGGATGGGAACACTGAAGCTTTCTTT
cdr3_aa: CASSSAGQDGNTEAFF